The 29 T cell receptor beta chains below were found in one sample sequenced in a study of regulatory T cells in long-lasting Graves disease. Researchers made TCR beta libraries by using iRepertoire HTBI primers and running Arm-PCR on CDR3 regions. TCRdb re-analysed the multiplex PCR reads in MiXCR, keeping a single row per CDR3 protein. The repertoire holds 700,000 or so distinct CDR3 sequences, roughly 30% seen once, with 35% to 55% in the top ten. Time point: persistent/refractory GD, antithyroid drugs over 5 years with positive TRAb. The TCR library was made from RNA extracted from PBMCs. The input for sequencing was peripheral blood mononuclear cells (PBMCs), taken when the disease was refractory, from a patient treated with antithyroid drugs. The source of these receptors is a female donor with Graves disease.

This clonotype occurred once. A much bigger clone sits one base away, suggesting this may be a read error. CDR3 loop: CASRAGSSYNEQFF. In DNA form, the CDR3 reads TGTGCCAGCAGGGCGGGGAGCTCCTACAATGAGCAGTTCTTC. V usage is TRBV12-3 or TRBV12-4 and J usage is TRBJ2-1; D perhaps matches TRBD2 (6 bases). The V end was cut by 6 bases, the J end by 0 bases, with 9 bases between. This CDR3 region has 14 residues.

The rearrangement joins TRBV20-1 to TRBJ2-5; weak D call: TRBD1 (5 bases). The CDR3 totals 13 residues. The V end lost 3 bases, the J end lost 2 bases, and 10 bases lay between the germline ends. Per the germline V gene, CDR1 is DFQATT and CDR2 is SNEGSKA (reference sequence). CDR3 region: CSARAQGQETQYF. The CDR3 DNA sequence: TGCAGTGCTAGGGCCCAGGGACAAGAGACCCAGTACTTC.

The rearrangement joins TRBV11-2 to TRBJ1-5, with a weak D call TRBD1 (5 bases). This CDR3 is 12 amino acids long. Germline CDR1 reads SGHAT; CDR2 reads FQNNGV. Trimming pared 4 bases from V and 10 bases from J, leaving 11 bases between. CDR3 residues: CASSSGGAPQHF. CDR3 DNA sequence: TGTGCCAGCAGCTCCGGCGGGGCTCCCCAGCATTTT.

This clonotype was seen many times. The chain couples TRBV2 to TRBJ2-5, with 12 nucleotides matching TRBD2. V trimming: 6 bases; J trimming: 5 bases; junction bases outside the gene matches: 7. CDR3 length equals 15 residues. The germline CDR1 and CDR2 sequences are SNHLY and FYNNEI. As DNA, the CDR3 is TGTGCCAGCAGCAAAGGACTAGCGGGAACGGAGACCCAGTACTTC. Its translation: CASSKGLAGTETQYF.

This clonotype has only a few counts. V usage is TRBV28 and J usage is TRBJ2-7, with a tentative D call TRBD1 (6 bases). Per germline, CDR1 MDHEN and CDR2 SYDVKM. The CDR3 length is 14 residues. The ends were cut back, 1 base at V and 3 bases at J, with 10 bases in the middle. The CDR3 region is CASSLSGQLYEQYF. CDR3 DNA sequence: TGTGCCAGCAGTTTATCCGGACAGCTCTACGAGCAGTACTTC.

Only a few counts were recorded for this clonotype. This chain links TRBV20-1 with TRBJ1-2; 7 bases agree with TRBD1. The CDR3 is 12 amino acids. With 4 bases clipped from V and 6 bases from J, the junction kept 5 bases outside the gene matches. Germline CDR1 reads DFQATT; CDR2 reads SNEGSKA (reference sequence). The CDR3 bases are TGCAGTGCTACCCAGGGGACAGATGGCTACACCTTC. The encoded protein is CSATQGTDGYTF.

This clonotype has a handful of counts. The chain joins TRBV11-3 to TRBJ2-1; D may correspond to TRBD1 or TRBD2 (5 bases each). The CDR3 has 16 amino acids. Between the trimmed V and J ends, which lost 0 bases and 8 bases, there was a span of 17 bases. Germline CDR1 reads SGHNT; CDR2 reads YENEEA. DNA of the CDR3: TGTGCCAGCAGCTTAGAAATAGCCGGGGCTTCGGATGAGCAGTTCTTC. This translates into CASSLEIAGASDEQFF.

The chain couples TRBV6-5 to TRBJ1-1, with 7 bases identical to TRBD1. CDR3 size: 14 residues. The V gene end was trimmed by 4 bases and the J gene end by 3 bases; junction bases not matched to a gene: 5. The germline V gene has CDR1 MNHEY and CDR2 SVGAGI. CDR3 protein: CASSSRDSHTEAFF. The CDR3 bases are TGTGCCAGCAGTTCCCGGGACAGCCACACTGAAGCTTTCTTT.

The rearrangement uses TRBV12-5 and TRBJ2-3; the D is unclear. The length of the CDR3 is 12 residues. V was shortened by 10 bases and J by 2 bases, with 10 bases between the two germline ends. Germline loops: CDR1 LGHNT, CDR2 FRNRAP. CDR3 DNA: TGTGCTACCGAGTTTATCACAGATACGCAGTATTTT. Translated, it gives CATEFITDTQYF.

The chain employs TRBV3-1 and TRBJ2-7; 10 bases match TRBD1. Trimming cost V 5 bases and J 0 bases; bases outside gene matches: 10. This CDR3 spans 17 amino acids. The germline CDR1 and CDR2 sequences are LGHDT and YNNKEL (reference sequence). CDR3: CASSSFAGTGDSYEQYF. DNA for the CDR3: TGTGCCAGCAGCTCCTTCGCCGGGACAGGGGACTCCTACGAGCAGTACTTC.

The gene calls are TRBV28 and TRBJ1-3; D gene uncertain. The CDR3 length is 15 residues. V was pared by 0 bases and J by 0 bases, with 6 bases between. Germline CDR1 reads MDHEN; CDR2 reads SYDVKM. The CDR3 DNA is TGTGCCAGCAGTTTATGGACGGCCTCTGGAAACACCATATATTTT. Translating it yields CASSLWTASGNTIYF. Together with reference TRBV28 and TRBJ1-3, the CDR3 gives the full variable domain: DVKVTQSSRYLVKRTGEKVFLECVQDMDHENMFWYRQDPGLGLRLIYFSYDVKMKEKGDIPEGYSVSREKKERFSLILESASTNQTSMYLCASSLWTASGNTIYFGEGSWLTVV.

The V gene is TRBV7-9, the J gene TRBJ1-2; perhaps TRBD1 as D (6 bases). Germline V gene sequence: CDR1 SEHNR, CDR2 FQNEAQ (reference sequence). The CDR3 sequence is 15 residues long. V lost 5 bases and J lost 7, with 20 bases in between. CDR3 sequence (DNA): TGTGCCAGCAGCCTCGGGGGACACCTAACTGGTGGCTACACCTTC. Protein product: CASSLGGHLTGGYTF.

The chain carries TRBV6-1 and TRBJ2-6; 13 bases map to TRBD2. Germline V gene sequence: CDR1 MNHNS, CDR2 SASEGT. Germline trimming cut 7 bases from V and 2 bases from J; bases unmatched to any gene: 5. CDR3 length equals 17 residues. The chain's CDR3 is CASIPGLAGPGANVLTF. As DNA, the CDR3 is TGTGCCAGCATACCGGGACTAGCGGGGCCTGGGGCCAACGTCCTGACTTTC.

This clonotype has more than one count but fewer than ten. This chain uses TRBV2 with TRBJ2-7; 8 nucleotides line up with TRBD2. Per the germline V gene, CDR1 is SNHLY and CDR2 is FYNNEI. The CDR3 consists of 15 residues. V trimming: 7 bases; J trimming: 2 bases; junction bases outside the gene matches: 10. The CDR3 region has the DNA TGTGCCAGCATCGGCCGAAGCGGGAGACCCTACGAGCAGTACTTC. Its translation is CASIGRSGRPYEQYF. The full variable domain, its missing parts supplied by reference TRBV2 and TRBJ2-7, is EPEVTQTPSHQVTQMGQEVILRCVPISNHLYFYWYRQILGQKVEFLVSFYNNEISEKSEIFDDQFSVERPDGSNFTLKIRSTKLEDSAMYFCASIGRSGRPYEQYFGPGTRLTVT.

This clonotype came up many times. V usage is TRBV2 and J usage is TRBJ1-6; D gene ambiguous. This CDR3 has 14 residues. Trimming removed 0 bases from V and 5 bases from J, with 5 bases in between. The V gene's germline CDR1 is SNHLY and CDR2 FYNNEI. DNA of the CDR3: TGTGCCAGCAGTGAAGCGGAACATAATTCACCCCTCCACTTT. The encoded protein is CASSEAEHNSPLHF.

This clonotype was detected only a few times. This chain links TRBV20-1 with TRBJ1-2; D call uncertain. The V gene's germline CDR1 is DFQATT and CDR2 SNEGSKA (reference sequence). The CDR3 runs to 9 residues. Trimming cost V 7 bases and J 5 bases, with 5 bases left between them. The CDR3 here is CSVPYGYTF. The DNA of the CDR3 is TGCAGTGTACCGTATGGCTACACCTTC.

In its sample, this clonotype was seen a few times. V usage is TRBV5-1 and J usage is TRBJ1-4, with TRBD1 matching over 12 bases. The CDR3 covers 17 residues. Per germline, CDR1 SGHRS and CDR2 YFSETQ. Germline trimming cut 4 bases from V and 7 bases from J; bases unmatched to any gene: 11. The CDR3 DNA reads TGCGCCAGCAGCGCCCGGGACAGGGGGCCCTTCGGTGAAAAACTGTTTTTT. As protein: CASSARDRGPFGEKLFF.

The chain employs TRBV6-5 and TRBJ1-1; D uncertain. The V end lost 2 bases, the J end lost 0 bases, and 10 bases lay between the germline ends. The CDR3 spans 15 residues. The germline V gene has CDR1 MNHEY and CDR2 SVGAGI. CDR3 nucleotide sequence: TGTGCCAGCAGTTACGGCCCTGTGGTGAACACTGAAGCTTTCTTT. Its protein is CASSYGPVVNTEAFF.

This clonotype was seen many times. The chain is built from TRBV6-1 and TRBJ1-2; D may be TRBD1 (6 bases). The V and J ends lost 2 bases and 5 bases respectively, with 9 bases between them. This CDR3 has 13 residues. CDR1 MNHNS and CDR2 SASEGT come from the germline V gene. The CDR3 loop reads CASSEWQGYGYTF. CDR3 DNA: TGTGCCAGCAGTGAATGGCAGGGGTATGGCTACACCTTC.

This chain uses TRBV20-1 with TRBJ1-5; TRBD1 aligns across 10 bases. The CDR3 extends over 18 amino acids. The V gene end was trimmed by 4 bases and the J gene end by 2 bases; junction bases not matched to a gene: 14. Germline CDR1 reads DFQATT; CDR2 reads SNEGSKA (reference sequence). CDR3 sequence reads: CSATYRDRGSEGNQPQHF. As DNA, the CDR3 is TGCAGTGCTACATACCGGGACAGGGGCTCGGAAGGCAATCAGCCCCAGCATTTT.

The chain combines TRBV15 with TRBJ2-7; D tentatively reads TRBD1 or TRBD2 (5 bases each). Germline loops: CDR1 LNHNV, CDR2 YYDKDF (reference sequence). CDR3 size: 16 residues. V was trimmed by 4 bases and J by 5 bases, leaving 21 bases between them. The CDR3 region is CATSILPRDGGDEQYF. Here the CDR3 DNA reads TGTGCCACCAGCATATTACCCCGGGACGGTGGCGACGAGCAGTACTTC.

In DNA, the CDR3 is TGTGCCAGCAGCTTAATCGGAACTAATGAAAAACTGTTTTTT. This codes for CASSLIGTNEKLFF. The rearrangement uses TRBV7-9 and TRBJ1-4; D gene uncertain. This CDR3 is 14 amino acids long. Trimming cost V 2 bases and J 1 base, with 5 bases left between them. Germline CDR1 is SEHNR and CDR2 is FQNEAQ (reference sequence). Combining the CDR3 with reference TRBV7-9 and TRBJ1-4 gives the whole variable domain DTGVSQNPRHKITKRGQNVTFRCDPISEHNRLYWYRQTLGQGPEFLTYFQNEAQLEKSRLLSDRFSAERPKGSFSTLEIQRTEQGDSAMYLCASSLIGTNEKLFFGSGTQLSVL.

This chain uses TRBV15 with TRBJ1-6; D call uncertain. CDR3 size: 15 residues. Germline assignment: CDR1 LNHNV and CDR2 YYDKDF (reference sequence). V lost 1 base and J 4 bases, leaving 8 bases between the germline ends. This CDR3 is CATSRGRVYNSPLHF. CDR3 in DNA: TGTGCCACCAGCAGAGGACGGGTTTATAATTCACCCCTCCACTTT.

J is TRBJ1-6 and V is TRBV7-2; no definite D call. The CDR3 runs to 13 residues. V was pared by 5 bases and J by 10 bases, with 12 bases between. Germline V CDR1 and CDR2: SGHTA, FQGNSA. This chain's CDR3 is CASSTGPMSPLHF. The CDR3 nucleotides are TGTGCCAGCAGCACTGGCCCGATGTCACCCCTCCACTTT.

The V gene is TRBV20-1, the J gene TRBJ2-7, with 9 nucleotides matching TRBD2. Germline assignment: CDR1 DFQATT and CDR2 SNEGSKA (reference sequence). CDR3 length: 16 residues. Trimming took 3 bases from V and 1 from J; bases not matched to a gene: 10. CDR3 residues: CSASISGRGGSYEQYF. The CDR3 nucleotides read TGCAGTGCTAGTATTAGCGGGAGAGGTGGATCCTACGAGCAGTACTTC.

This sequence joins TRBV10-3 and TRBJ1-2; 8 bases are a match to TRBD1. The CDR3 totals 18 residues. Trimming removed 2 bases from V and 4 bases from J; junction bases left unmatched: 15. Germline V gene data show CDR1 as ENHRY and CDR2 as SYGVKD. As DNA, the CDR3 is TGTGCCATCAGTGAGACCCCTCGGACAGGGATTAAGTCCTATGGCTACACCTTC. It codes for CAISETPRTGIKSYGYTF.

This clonotype turned up a few times. The J gene is TRBJ1-1, the V gene TRBV12-3 or TRBV12-4; D unclear. V was clipped by 5 bases and J by 11 bases, with 12 bases between them. The CDR3 totals 11 residues. CDR3 sequence (DNA): TGTGCCAGCAGTCAGCAGGTCCAGGCTTTCTTT. Its translation: CASSQQVQAFF.

The V and J genes are TRBV15 and TRBJ1-3; D call uncertain. Germline V CDR1 and CDR2: LNHNV, YYDKDF (reference sequence). The CDR3 is 11 residues long. The germline V and J ends were trimmed by 1 base and 8 bases, with 3 bases remaining between them. CDR3: CATSRGDTIYF. The CDR3 DNA is TGTGCCACCAGCAGAGGTGACACCATATATTTT.

The V gene is TRBV9, the J gene TRBJ1-4, with TRBD1 matching 8 bases. Germline V gene data show CDR1 as SGDLS and CDR2 as YYNGEE. This CDR3 contains 14 residues. Trimming cost V 0 bases and J 6 bases; bases outside gene matches: 1. The CDR3 nucleotides read TGTGCCAGCAGCGTAGCACAGGGGGATGAAAAACTGTTTTTT. The encoded protein is CASSVAQGDEKLFF.